A single sample is the source of the 2 T cell receptor beta chains below, sequenced in a study of T cell repertoires and HLA-DP antigens (dated by TCRdb to about 2018). Library creation used the immunoSEQ multiplex PCR assay. Here the immuneACCESS table is served through TCRdb, limited to in-frame sequences with V and J called. Missing clones are a known gap in these copies; in checked studies unresolved V genes cover under half, and the rest lacks a known reason. The sample contains some 89,000 clones, approximately 86% of them found a single time. The top ten clonotypes cover around 1.7% of the sample. These receptors are not linked to any known antigen. Sequenced: CD4+ T cells from PBMCs. These receptors all stem from a man between 50 and 59 years old in good health and CMV-seronegative.

This sequence joins TRBV7-2 and TRBJ2-3, with 9 bases fitting TRBD1. V shed 3 bases and J 4 bases; nucleotides not matched to a gene: 2. The CDR3 totals 14 residues. Germline V gene data show CDR1 as SGHTA and CDR2 as FQGNSA. Here the CDR3 reads CASSFGQGSDTQYF. Written as DNA, the CDR3 is TGTGCCAGCAGCTTCGGACAGGGGTCAGATACGCAGTATTTT.

This clone has a single count. CDR3 in amino acids: CASSRETAIQYF. The DNA of the CDR3 is TGTGCCAGCAGTCGGGAGACAGCCATTCAGTACTTC. The rearrangement uses TRBV28 and TRBJ2-4; tentatively, D is TRBD2 (6 bases). The CDR3 is made up of 12 amino acids. Trimming took off 5 bases at V and 9 bases at J, with 11 bases between the two ends. Germline V CDR1 and CDR2: MDHEN, SYDVKM. The entire variable domain, with the rest obtained from reference TRBV28 and TRBJ2-4, is as follows: DVKVTQSSRYLVKRTGEKVFLECVQDMDHENMFWYRQDPGLGLRLIYFSYDVKMKEKGDIPEGYSVSREKKERFSLILESASTNQTSMYLCASSRETAIQYFGAGTRLSVL.